This is a list of T cell receptor beta chains from one sample in a study of blood T cell repertoires in COVID-19. Clones were sequenced by immunoSEQ multiplex PCR, and TCRdb holds only the in-frame ones, with some missing. The sample holds under 350,000 clones, 80% to 90% seen once. The material sequenced was peripheral blood. The source is a man aged 35 to 55 with acute or convalescent COVID-19. Each CDR3 is given with its conserved first and last residue. The D gene is left open where the match is weak. For some rows the clone size is stated as once, few or many, or as a class when expanded; others skip it.

v_call	j_call	clone_size	cdr3_length	d_call	cdr3_nt	cdr3_aa
TRBV19	TRBJ1-4	.	15	.	TGTGCCAGTAGTATAGGTGGCAGGGTACCGAAAAAACTGTTTTTT	CASSIGGRVPKKLFF
TRBV19	TRBJ2-1	.	15	TRBD2	TGTGCCAGTAGTATAACTAGCGGGGGGAGGGATGAGCAGTTCTTC	CASSITSGGRDEQFF
TRBV7-2	TRBJ1-5	.	14	TRBD1	TGTGCCAGCAGCTCGGGACAGTATAATCAGCCCCAGCATTTT	CASSSGQYNQPQHF
TRBV27	TRBJ1-3	.	16	TRBD1	TGTGCCAGCAGCTCAATGACAGGGGGATATGTAAACACCATATATTTT	CASSSMTGGYVNTIYF
TRBV12-3/TRBV12-4	TRBJ1-5	.	13	.	TGTGCCAGCAGTCGGGGGGGTTATCAGCCCCAGCATTTT	CASSRGGYQPQHF
TRBV2	TRBJ1-3	.	12	.	TGTGCCAGCAGTGTACAGGGAAACACCATATATTTT	CASSVQGNTIYF
TRBV10-3	TRBJ1-1	.	14	.	TGTGCCATCAGTGAGTCGCGGGGGCCGATAAACACTTTCTTT	CAISESRGPINTFF
TRBV6-4	TRBJ2-3	.	15	TRBD1	TGTGCCAGCAGTGAGGGACAGGGGGCGGGAGATACGCAGTATTTT	CASSEGQGAGDTQYF
TRBV9	TRBJ2-3	.	17	TRBD2	TGTGCCAGCAGCGTAGGCGCTAGCGGGGGGGCCGCAGATACGCAGTATTTT	CASSVGASGGAADTQYF
TRBV6-5	TRBJ1-3	few	12	.	TGTGCCAGCAGTCCTTCTGGAAACACCATATATTTT	CASSPSGNTIYF
TRBV24-1	TRBJ2-3	.	15	.	TGTGCCACCAGTGCTCCGGGATCCTACACAGATACGCAGTATTTT	CATSAPGSYTDTQYF
TRBV5-5	TRBJ1-1	.	15	.	TGTGCCAGCAGCTTGTACCTCAGGGCGGACACTGAAGCTTTCTTT	CASSLYLRADTEAFF
TRBV12-5	TRBJ2-3	.	15	TRBD1	TGTGCTAGTGGTTCAGGGGACAGGGCCACAGATACGCAGTATTTT	CASGSGDRATDTQYF
TRBV2	TRBJ1-1	once	14	.	TGTGCCAGCAGAACGGGTCTGAGGGACACTGAAGCTTTCTTT	CASRTGLRDTEAFF
TRBV6-5	TRBJ1-1	.	13	.	TGTGCCAGCGGGGACAATTTGAACACTGAAGCTTTCTTT	CASGDNLNTEAFF
TRBV11-2	TRBJ2-1	.	15	TRBD1	TGTGCCAGCAGGTCTGGGACAGGAGCCTCCAATGAGCAGTTCTTC	CASRSGTGASNEQFF
TRBV18	TRBJ1-1	.	13	.	TGTGCCAGCTCAAATGGGGGCTCGACTGAAGCTTTCTTT	CASSNGGSTEAFF
TRBV6-5	TRBJ1-5	.	13	TRBD1	TGTGCCAGCAGGGAGACAGGGGATCAGCCCCAGCATTTT	CASRETGDQPQHF
TRBV7-2	TRBJ2-2	.	14	.	TGTGCCAGCAGCTTAGAGTGGGGGGCCGGGGAGCTGTTTTTT	CASSLEWGAGELFF
TRBV6-5	TRBJ1-2	.	15	.	TGTGCCAGCAGTTACTCTCCGGTAGGCGGCTATGGCTACACCTTC	CASSYSPVGGYGYTF
TRBV19	TRBJ1-4	.	17	.	TGTGCCAGTAGTCCTACGAAGCAGGGTCGGGGAGGTGAAAAACTGTTTTTT	CASSPTKQGRGGEKLFF
TRBV20-1	TRBJ1-1	.	11	.	TGCAGTGCAACCGGGAACACTGAAGCTTTCTTT	CSATGNTEAFF
TRBV10-2	TRBJ1-1	few	12	TRBD1	TGCGCCAGCAGTGGTGGGACAGTTGAAGCTTTCTTT	CASSGGTVEAFF